This entry lists 22 T cell receptor beta chains sequenced from one sample in a study of OX40 agonist ivuxolimab in advanced cancers. Sequenced by immunoSEQ multiplex PCR; TCRdb stores in-frame clones only, minus some. Here the sample spans just under 65,000 clones, roughly 86% being singletons. The material sequenced was CD4+ or CD8+ T cells sorted from blood, taken in a trial of the OX40 agonist ivuxolimab. These receptors were taken from an adult with an advanced solid tumor such as melanoma, head and neck, liver or kidney cancer.

This chain joins TRBV18 and TRBJ2-4, with unresolved D. V lost 3 bases and J 2 bases, leaving 8 bases between the germline ends. Germline V gives CDR1 KGHSH, CDR2 LQKENI. The CDR3 covers 14 residues. The CDR3: CASSPGSPKNIQYF. CDR3 coding DNA: TGTGCCAGCTCACCTGGGTCTCCCAAAAACATTCAGTACTTC.

This clone was seen a handful of times. This sequence joins TRBV7-9 and TRBJ1-1, with unresolved D. The V gene lost 4 bases and the J gene lost 6 bases, with 12 bases spanning the gap. Germline CDR1 is SEHNR and CDR2 is FQNEAQ (reference sequence). The CDR3 loop spans 13 amino acids. The CDR3 is CASSSLYSAEAFF. The CDR3 DNA reads TGTGCCAGCAGCTCCCTCTACAGCGCTGAAGCTTTCTTT.

The rearrangement uses TRBV2 and TRBJ1-5; TRBD1 aligns across 11 bases. The trim removed 4 bases at V and 5 bases at J, leaving 1 base unmatched. Germline V gene lookup returns CDR1 SNHLY and CDR2 FYNNEI. This CDR3 is 14 amino acids long. CDR3 loop: CASSGTGGDQPQHF. In nucleotides, the CDR3 is TGTGCCAGCAGTGGGACAGGGGGCGATCAGCCCCAGCATTTT. Variable domain in full (rest from reference TRBV2 and TRBJ1-5): EPEVTQTPSHQVTQMGQEVILRCVPISNHLYFYWYRQILGQKVEFLVSFYNNEISEKSEIFDDQFSVERPDGSNFTLKIRSTKLEDSAMYFCASSGTGGDQPQHFGDGTRLSIL.

The V gene is TRBV29-1, the J gene TRBJ2-6; weak D call: TRBD1 (5 bases). CDR3 length equals 14 residues. Trimming cost V 4 bases and J 2 bases, with 9 bases left between them. Germline V lookup: CDR1 SQVTM, CDR2 ANQGSEA. In DNA form, the CDR3 reads TGCAGCGTTGCCCCAGGGCCTGGGGCCAACGTCCTGACTTTC. Protein sequence: CSVAPGPGANVLTF.

V is TRBV6-5 and J is TRBJ2-7; D may be TRBD1 (5 bases). From germline, CDR1 is MNHEY and CDR2 SVGAGI. Trimming took 5 bases from V and 2 from J, leaving 7 bases between them. The CDR3 loop spans 12 amino acids. The CDR3 loop reads CASSDSPYEQYF. As DNA, the CDR3 is TGTGCCAGCAGTGACAGTCCCTACGAGCAGTACTTC.

This sequence joins TRBV19 and TRBJ2-3, with D perhaps given as TRBD1 or TRBD2 (5 bases each). Germline CDR1 is LNHDA and CDR2 is SQIVND (reference sequence). V gave up 0 bases and J gave up 0 bases, with 16 bases separating them. This CDR3 comprises 18 residues. CDR3 DNA: TGTGCCAGTAGTATAGATCTTTCGGGGACGGGGAGCACAGATACGCAGTATTTT. Protein product: CASSIDLSGTGSTDTQYF.

This chain connects TRBV9 to TRBJ2-1, with 8 bases matching TRBD1. Germline-derived CDR1 and CDR2 are SGDLS and YYNGEE. This CDR3 region has 16 residues. Germline trimming cut 4 bases from V and 3 bases from J; bases unmatched to any gene: 9. Here the CDR3 DNA reads TGTGCCAGCAGCTTAGCCGGGACAGGTGGCTACAATGAGCAGTTCTTC. It is translated as CASSLAGTGGYNEQFF.

The chain has TRBV30 and TRBJ1-4, with TRBD1 as a possible D gene (5 bases). In germline, CDR1 is GTSNPN, CDR2 SVGIG (reference sequence). This CDR3 contains 13 residues. V lost 5 bases to trimming and J lost 4 bases, with 11 bases between them. The CDR3 is CAWRDGFNEKLFF. In DNA, the CDR3 is TGTGCCTGGCGGGACGGATTTAATGAAAAACTGTTTTTT.

In this sample, this clone turned up once. The chain couples TRBV5-1 to TRBJ2-1, with D possibly being TRBD2 (5 bases). From germline, CDR1 is SGHRS and CDR2 YFSETQ. The length of the CDR3 is 16 residues. V was clipped by 1 base and J by 0 bases, with 11 bases between them. CDR3 sequence: CASSLPSSSSYNEQFF. CDR3 DNA: TGCGCCAGCAGCTTGCCTAGCTCAAGCTCCTACAATGAGCAGTTCTTC.

The V gene is TRBV6-6, the J gene TRBJ1-1, with D perhaps TRBD1 (5 bases). CDR1 and CDR2 (germline): MNHNY, SVGAGI (reference sequence). V lost 5 bases, J lost 1 base, and 11 bases lay in between. The CDR3 is 14 residues long. CDR3 bases: TGTGCCAGCAGTCTCAGGGCAAGGAACACTGAAGCTTTCTTT. It specifies CASSLRARNTEAFF.

Only a few counts were recorded for this clone. The rearrangement links TRBV29-1 to TRBJ2-5; 10 bases map to TRBD2. The junction had 10 bases not matched to a gene; V was cut back by 7 bases and J by 5 bases. CDR3 length: 14 amino acids. CDR1 is SQVTM and CDR2 is ANQGSEA in the germline V gene. CDR3: CSGFSSGGQETQYF. The CDR3 DNA follows: TGCAGCGGGTTTTCTAGCGGGGGTCAGGAGACCCAGTACTTC. The full variable domain, rest sourced from reference TRBV29-1 and TRBJ2-5, is SAVISQKPSRDICQRGTSLTIQCQVDSQVTMMFWYRQQPGQSLTLIATANQGSEATYESGFVIDKFPISRPNLTFSTLTVSNMSPEDSSIYLCSGFSSGGQETQYFGPGTRLLVL.

Comments on this clone: Other DNA sequences of this sample code for an identical CDR3. V is TRBV18 and J is TRBJ2-1; the match to TRBD1 covers 9 bases. J gave up 3 bases and V 3 bases, and 0 bases lay outside the gene matches. Germline-derived CDR1 and CDR2 are KGHSH and LQKENI. This CDR3 region has 14 residues. This chain's CDR3 is CASSPGQGYNEQFF. CDR3 coding DNA: TGTGCCAGCTCACCGGGACAGGGCTACAATGAGCAGTTCTTC.

This chain joins TRBV14 and TRBJ1-1, with D unresolved. V gave up 2 bases and J gave up 7 bases, with 11 bases separating them. This CDR3 has 13 amino acids. From germline, CDR1 is SGHDN and CDR2 FVKESK. CDR3 loop: CASSQSDGIEAFF. CDR3 DNA: TGTGCCAGCAGCCAATCGGACGGGATTGAAGCTTTCTTT.

V gene TRBV19 combines with J gene TRBJ1-1, with TRBD1 identical over 7 bases. Germline V CDR1 and CDR2: LNHDA, SQIVND (reference sequence). This CDR3 is 13 amino acids long. The junction had 6 bases not matched to a gene; V was cut back by 5 bases and J by 6 bases. Here the CDR3 reads CASSPDRAAEAFF. The CDR3 coding sequence is TGTGCCAGTAGTCCTGACAGGGCCGCTGAAGCTTTCTTT. The variable domain in full, with the rest retrieved from reference TRBV19 and TRBJ1-1, is DGGITQSPKYLFRKEGQNVTLSCEQNLNHDAMYWYRQDPGQGLRLIYYSQIVNDFQKGDIAEGYSVSREKKESFPLTVTSAQKNPTAFYLCASSPDRAAEAFFGQGTRLTVV.

J is TRBJ2-1 and V is TRBV5-6; maybe TRBD1 (7 bases). V lost 2 bases to trimming and J lost 4 bases, with 13 bases between them. This CDR3 is 15 amino acids long. Germline CDR1 SGHDT, CDR2 YYEEEE. The CDR3 nucleotides are TGTGCCAGCAGCTTAGGTCCAGGGGGGTACAATGAGCAGTTCTTC. Its protein product is CASSLGPGGYNEQFF.

This chain uses TRBV7-9 with TRBJ1-1; 8 bases map to TRBD1. The CDR3 is 14 amino acids. Losses at the gene ends were 5 bases for V and 0 bases for J; bases not matched to a gene: 2. CDR1 is SEHNR and CDR2 is FQNEAQ in the germline V gene (reference sequence). The CDR3 DNA follows: TGTGCCAGCAGCCACAGGGGGGTGAACACTGAAGCTTTCTTT. As protein: CASSHRGVNTEAFF.

Of note for this clone: At one end the junction does not follow the germline gene, possibly because of a read error. The V call is TRBV2, the J call TRBJ1-2; TRBD1 matches 8 bases. Per the germline V gene, CDR1 is SNHLY and CDR2 is FYNNEI. The CDR3 contains 12 residues. Here the CDR3 reads CASSSDRVRSAF. The CDR3 DNA follows: TGTGCCAGCAGCTCGGACAGGGTCCGCTCCGCCTTC.

The chain couples TRBV10-3 to TRBJ1-6; 7 nucleotides agree with TRBD1. V was clipped by 1 base and J by 9 bases; unmatched bases: 3. The germline V gene has CDR1 ENHRY and CDR2 SYGVKD. The CDR3 contains 14 residues. The CDR3 here is CAISELTGVSPLHF. Written as DNA, the CDR3 is TGTGCCATCAGTGAGTTAACAGGGGTTTCACCCCTCCACTTT.

The rearrangement joins TRBV19 to TRBJ1-3; D call uncertain. V was cut by 9 bases and J by 2 bases, with 17 bases left in between. This CDR3 is 15 amino acids long. Germline V gene sequence: CDR1 LNHDA, CDR2 SQIVND (reference sequence). The CDR3 sequence: CASASKVRPGNTIYF. CDR3 DNA: TGTGCCAGCGCCTCCAAAGTGAGGCCTGGAAACACCATATATTTT.

V usage is TRBV5-1 and J usage is TRBJ2-5; 12 bases agree with TRBD2. This CDR3 spans 15 amino acids. V dropped 5 bases and J dropped 1; count of bases not matched to a gene: 3. Germline CDR1 reads SGHRS; CDR2 reads YFSETQ. The CDR3 sequence is CASSWTSGTQETQYF. CDR3 nucleotides: TGCGCCAGCAGTTGGACTAGCGGGACCCAAGAGACCCAGTACTTC.

The chain recombines TRBV7-3 with TRBJ2-3; tentatively, D is TRBD1 (6 bases). CDR1 is SGHTA and CDR2 is FQGTGA in the germline V gene. Trimming took 3 bases from V and 1 from J, leaving 11 bases between them. CDR3 length: 15 amino acids. In DNA form, the CDR3 reads TGTGCCAGCAGCTTGGATACAGGGCGCACAGATACGCAGTATTTT. Its protein product is CASSLDTGRTDTQYF.

This rearrangement joins TRBV6-6 to TRBJ2-3, with D tentatively TRBD2 (5 bases). Germline V lookup: CDR1 MNHNY, CDR2 SVGAGI (reference sequence). This CDR3 comprises 16 residues. V lost 6 bases and J lost 4, with 20 bases in between. Here the CDR3 reads CASSYTRAWESDTQYF. The CDR3 DNA is TGTGCCAGCAGCTACACGAGGGCGTGGGAGTCAGATACGCAGTATTTT.